These T cell receptor beta chains were read from a single sample in a study of CD8+CD57+ T cells in acquired aplastic anemia. TCRdb reprocessed the reads with MiXCR, giving one entry per CDR3 protein. The data contain 180,000 or so distinct CDR3 sequences, less than 60% of them singletons. The sample was sorted CD4+, CD8+, or CD8+CD57+ T cells (not recorded which) from PBMCs. The receptors here all came from a human donor with aplastic anemia. The CDR3 runs from the conserved cysteine through the conserved F or W. D genes are given only for firm matches. Rows give clone size only sometimes, using once, few, many, or a class for an expanded clone.

TRBJ1-1 | TRBV6-1 | NA | many | TGTGCCAGCAGTGAACAGGGGCCGAACACTGAAGCTTTCTTT | CASSEQGPNTEAFF
TRBJ2-1 | TRBV24-1 | NA | few | TGTGCCACCGGGGGCTCCTACAATGAGCAGTTTTTC | CATGGSYNEQFF
TRBJ1-6 | TRBV20-1 | NA | few | TGCAGTGCTAGAAAGGGGAGGAGTAATTCACCCCTCCACTTT | CSARKGRSNSPLHF
TRBJ2-2 | TRBV24-1 | TRBD1 | NA | TGTGCCACCAGTGAGGGACAGGGGAAAACCGGGGAGCTGTTTTTT | CATSEGQGKTGELFF
TRBJ1-1 | TRBV9 | NA | many | TGTGCCAGCAGCGCGGACACTGAAGCTTTCTTT | CASSADTEAFF
TRBJ2-6 | TRBV7-2 | TRBD2 | many | TGTGCCAGCAGCTTAGGCATAGCGGGGGCCAGGGGTGGGGCCAACGTCCTGACTTTC | CASSLGIAGARGGANVLTF
TRBJ2-7 | TRBV7-2 | NA | NA | TGTGCCAGCAGCCTAGCACACAGGGCCCACGAGCAGTACTTC | CASSLAHRAHEQYF
TRBJ1-5 | TRBV29-1 | NA | NA | TGCAGCGTTGAAGATCAGGAAGGTCAGCCCCAGCATTTT | CSVEDQEGQPQHF
TRBJ1-4 | TRBV30 | NA | few | TGTGCCTGGAGTGCCACCCGACACAACCGGGAAAAACTGTTTTTT | CAWSATRHNREKLFF
TRBJ2-7 | TRBV5-1 | TRBD1 | many | TGCGCCAGCAGCCCCACGACAGGGATTATGTATAAGGAGCAGTACTTC | CASSPTTGIMYKEQYF
TRBJ1-1 | TRBV20-1 | NA | NA | TGCAGTGCTAGTGCCGGTTCCAACACTGAAGCTTTCTTT | CSASAGSNTEAFF
TRBJ2-5 | TRBV2 | NA | NA | TGTGCCAGCGTGGGGAGTTGGGAGTCAGAGACCCAGTACTTC | CASVGSWESETQYF
TRBJ2-7 | TRBV29-1 | TRBD2 | NA | TGCAGCGTTGAAGGGTCGGGACTAGCGGGAGGAGAGGGGGGCGAGCAGTACTTC | CSVEGSGLAGGEGGEQYF
TRBJ2-1 | TRBV24-1 | TRBD2 | NA | TGTGCCACCAGTGATCCTACACTAGCGGGAGGCTACAATGAGCAGTTCTTC | CATSDPTLAGGYNEQFF
TRBJ2-3 | TRBV5-1 | NA | many | TGCGCCAGCAGCTCCAGGATGAGCACAGATACGCAGTATTTT | CASSSRMSTDTQYF
TRBJ2-7 | TRBV6-1 | NA | many | TGTGCCAGCAAAAATTCCTACGAGCAGTACTTC | CASKNSYEQYF
TRBJ1-1 | TRBV5-1 | NA | few | TGCGCCAGCAGCTTGGTCGCTACGAGCTCTGAAACTTTCTTT | CASSLVATSSETFF
TRBJ2-6 | TRBV24-1 | TRBD1 | many | TGTGCCACCAGTGATAGGGCAGACAGGGTTGCTAGCTCTGGGGCCAACGTCCTGACTTTC | CATSDRADRVASSGANVLTF
TRBJ2-5 | TRBV7-9 | NA | NA | TGTGCCAGCAGCTTGGCGGGACGGGGAAGGCAAGAGACCCAGTACTTC | CASSLAGRGRQETQYF
TRBJ2-5 | TRBV7-2 | TRBD1 | NA | TGTGCCAGCAGCTTTGAGACAGGGGAGACCCAGTACTTC | CASSFETGETQYF
TRBJ1-1 | TRBV3-1 | NA | many | TGTGCCAGCAGCCAAGGGCAGGTGGTGTCAGCTTTCTTT | CASSQGQVVSAFF
TRBJ2-7 | TRBV28 | NA | NA | TGTGCCAGCAGCCTTGAAATAAAGGCCCTAGGCTCCTACGAGCAGTACTTC | CASSLEIKALGSYEQYF
TRBJ2-5 | TRBV2 | TRBD2 | NA | TGTGCCAGCACTAGCGGGAGGGCCGGAGAGACCCAGTACTTC | CASTSGRAGETQYF
TRBJ2-5 | TRBV24-1 | TRBD1 | NA | TGTGCCACCAGTGATTTGAACAGGGGAGAGACCCAGTACTTC | CATSDLNRGETQYF
TRBJ1-1 | TRBV19 | NA | once | TGTGCCAGTAGGGCCGGGAGCACTGAAGCTTTCTTT | CASRAGSTEAFF
TRBJ2-7 | TRBV27 | TRBD2 | many | TGTGCCAGCAGTTTCACGGGACTAGCGGGTTTCTACGAGCAGTACTTC | CASSFTGLAGFYEQYF
TRBJ2-3 | TRBV11-2 | TRBD2 | many | TGTGCCAGCAGCTTAGGAAGGGGAGCGGGGGGCCCCACAGATACGCAGTATTTT | CASSLGRGAGGPTDTQYF
TRBJ1-6 | TRBV7-3 | NA | NA | TGTGCCAGCAGCCTACAGGCTACGGGAAATTCACCCCTCCACTTT | CASSLQATGNSPLHF
TRBJ2-1 | TRBV24-1 | NA | NA | TGTGCCACCAGTTTTAGGAATGAGCAGTTCTTC | CATSFRNEQFF
TRBJ1-6 | TRBV2 | TRBD1 | once | TGTGCCAGCAGGGAGACAGGGTGGGATAATTCACCCCTCCACTTT | CASRETGWDNSPLHF
TRBJ1-1 | TRBV2 | NA | NA | TGTGCCAGCACTGAACCGACGGGGGTACGAGCTTTCTTT | CASTEPTGVRAFF
TRBJ1-6 | TRBV9 | TRBD1 | many | TGTGCCAGCAGCGTAGGACAGGGGGAAGGCTCACCCCTCCACTTT | CASSVGQGEGSPLHF
TRBJ2-3 | TRBV24-1 | NA | few | TGTGCCACCAGCCAGGGAAGGAATACGCAGTATTTT | CATSQGRNTQYF
TRBJ2-1 | TRBV6-2/TRBV6-3 | TRBD2 | many | TGTGCCGCTAGCGGGTATGACAATGAGCAGTTCTTC | CAASGYDNEQFF
TRBJ2-2 | TRBV5-1 | TRBD2 | NA | TGCGCCAGCAGCGGGGAGACTAGCGGGGGGCGAACCGGGGAGCTGTTTTTT | CASSGETSGGRTGELFF
TRBJ2-1 | TRBV29-1 | NA | many | TGCAGCGTTGAAGGAGGGCAGGGGATCTACAATGAGCAGTTCTTC | CSVEGGQGIYNEQFF
TRBJ2-7 | TRBV20-1 | NA | NA | TGCAGTGCTAGGGCAGTTTTCTCCTACGAGCAGTACTTC | CSARAVFSYEQYF
TRBJ1-3 | TRBV19 | TRBD1 | many | TGTGCCAGTAGTTTTGGACAGGCTGGAAACACCATATATTTT | CASSFGQAGNTIYF
TRBJ1-5 | TRBV20-1 | NA | NA | TGCAGTGCTTCGTTGGGCGGGGCCCTCCATCAGCCCCAGCATTTT | CSASLGGALHQPQHF
TRBJ2-1 | TRBV7-7 | NA | NA | TGTGCCAGCAGCCAGGGAATTACCGACAATGAGCAGTTCTTT | CASSQGITDNEQFF
TRBJ1-1 | TRBV12-5 | NA | NA | TGTGCTAGTGGTTTGGAACCAAACACTGAAGCTTTCTTT | CASGLEPNTEAFF
TRBJ2-3 | TRBV2 | TRBD1 | NA | TGTGCCACCAGTGTCCGGGACAGGGGCACAGATACGCAGTATTTT | CATSVRDRGTDTQYF
TRBJ1-2 | TRBV10-1 | NA | NA | TGCGCCAGCAGTGAGTCGCTGGGGCATCATGGCTACACCTTC | CASSESLGHHGYTF
TRBJ2-1 | TRBV7-2 | NA | NA | TGTGCCAGCAGCTTAGGACTTTACAATGAGCAGTTCTTC | CASSLGLYNEQFF
TRBJ1-2 | TRBV7-9 | NA | NA | TGTGCCAGTAGCCGTCAGGTTGCTGGCTACACCTTC | CASSRQVAGYTF
TRBJ1-6 | TRBV11-1 | TRBD1 | NA | TGTGCCAGCAGCTCCCCGGACAGGGCGCCCTATAATTCACCCCTCCACTTT | CASSSPDRAPYNSPLHF
TRBJ1-5 | TRBV27 | TRBD1 | NA | TGTGCCAGCAGCCGGGGACAGACCAATCAGCCCCAGCATTTT | CASSRGQTNQPQHF
TRBJ2-7 | TRBV6-1 | TRBD2 | NA | TGTGCCAGCACCCCGGGGGCGGGGGGGCCGAGGTTCTACGAGCAGTACTTC | CASTPGAGGPRFYEQYF
TRBJ2-7 | TRBV6-4 | NA | NA | TGTGCCACCTCGACTAGGAGGGACGAGCAGTACTTC | CATSTRRDEQYF
TRBJ1-4 | TRBV2 | NA | NA | TGTGCCAGCAGTGTGGGTGCAGGCTATGAAAAACTGTTTTTT | CASSVGAGYEKLFF
TRBJ2-7 | TRBV2 | TRBD1 | NA | TGTGCCATCAGGCCTGGACAGGGTGGCGAGCAGTACTTC | CAIRPGQGGEQYF
TRBJ2-3 | TRBV10-3 | TRBD2 | once | TGTGCCATCAGTGCCCGGGGGGTCCCTCAGGATACGCAGTATTTT | CAISARGVPQDTQYF
TRBJ1-5 | TRBV29-1 | TRBD1 | NA | TGCAGCGTTTATCAGGGGGGGAATCAGCCCCGGCATTTT | CSVYQGGNQPRHF
TRBJ1-1 | TRBV2 | NA | many | TGTGCCAGCAGTGAGAAGGGGATGGGGAACACTGAAGCTTTCTTT | CASSEKGMGNTEAFF
TRBJ1-1 | TRBV3-1 | NA | many | TGTGCCAGCAGCCCTGGACGCCCGAACACTGAAGCTTTCTTT | CASSPGRPNTEAFF
TRBJ2-1 | TRBV6-5 | TRBD1 | many | TGTGCCAGCAGCCTAGGACAGGGCGCCAATGAGCAGTTCTTC | CASSLGQGANEQFF
TRBJ2-7 | TRBV29-1 | NA | NA | TGCAGCGCCCAGGGTTCCTACGAGCAGTACTTC | CSAQGSYEQYF
TRBJ2-1 | TRBV28 | TRBD1 | NA | TGTGCCAGCATAAGGGGGCTGGCATACAATGAGCAGCTCTTC | CASIRGLAYNEQLF
TRBJ1-2 | TRBV6-1 | NA | many | TGTGCCAGCAGTGATGGGCCTCCTTTATCCACCTTC | CASSDGPPLSTF